This entry features one TCR beta chain sequence. Its recognized antigen is unknown. No per-base quality is available; no much larger clone lies one base away. This entry comes from a study of blood T cell repertoires in COVID-19 (dated by TCRdb to the early 2020s). About the investigation overall: Samples from collaborators originated in the United States, Italy and Spain and spanned both the acute and convalescent phases of COVID-19. The material from the prospective study consisted of cDNA or gDNA derived from T cells, B-cell-depleted T cells, or PBMCs. The dataset comprised deeply sampled blood TCRbeta repertoires from subjects exposed to, actively infected with, or recovered from COVID-19. A freely available public database, intended as a resource for researchers studying the immune response to SARS-CoV-2, is where the repertoires were released. Samples were obtained from the ongoing ImmuneRACE study (first 160 participants) and from 1,254 subjects provided by 6 global collaborators. Nearly every sample came with metadata listing a de-identified subject ID, COVID-19 status, age in years and sex. Where available, HLA class I and class II types were taken from metadata supplied by the sample provider and were not determined by assay-based typing.

In the prospective study, participants were roughly 18 to 95 years old, resided in approximately 22 geographic areas of the United States, and were enrolled through a virtual design. In the prospective study, cohorts were assigned on the basis of participant-reported clinical history obtained from a screening survey and a study questionnaire. ImmuneRACE Cohort 3 recovered participants were defined by two consecutive negative NP/OP PCR tests, healthcare professional clearance, or symptom resolution. Each participant in the prospective study had whole blood, serum and a nasopharyngeal or oropharyngeal swab collected by mobile phlebotomists. Participants in the prospective study had the option to provide additional blood draws and questionnaires over a roughly 2-month period. Prospective study blood samples were shipped either frozen or at room temperature before DNA extraction. Broad study findings and their caveats: Clinical and demographic metadata were provided uncurated, with the amount varying by source and participant.

TCRbeta CDR3 regions were amplified from genomic DNA using the immunoSEQ Assay, a bias-controlled multiplex PCR. Per the authors' processing: The number of nucleated cells in each sample was estimated from the amplification of reference gene primers within the assay. Sequence reads were collapsed and filtered to measure the absolute abundance of every unique TCRbeta CDR3 rearrangement. For each sample, productive Simpson clonality was calculated as the square root of Simpson's diversity index over productive rearrangements. Entries here come from immuneACCESS through TCRdb and include only in-frame sequences with V and J called. Some clones fail to appear in such tables; in the studies checked, an unresolved V gene covers under half of the shortfall, and the cause of the remainder is unknown. V and J calls and clone size are those listed in that table; D and trimming were worked out from the DNA. For this sample the table gives over 250,000 clones, of which around nine tenths were detected only once. 2% to 3% of the sample is taken by the ten largest.

The CDR3 has 14 amino acids, counting the end cysteine and phenylalanine. This entry keeps only the CDR3 DNA: 42 bases, framed from base 1. CDR1 SGHVS and CDR2 FQNEAQ are derived from the germline V gene. V loses 8 bases, J loses 2 bases, and the germline ends lie 16 bases apart. The chain joins TRBV7-8 to TRBJ2-7; TRBD2 is possibly the D segment (5 matching bases). Material: PBMCs or T cells enriched from blood (not recorded which). This receptor was obtained from a man in his sixties who had recovered from COVID-19. The CDR3 reads as follows: CASARTGNPYEQYF. Here is the DNA: TGTGCCAGCGCCCGGACTGGCAACCCCTACGAGCAGTACTTC. Beyond the CDR3, the reference TRBV7-8 and TRBJ2-7 genes provide the residues; the full variable domain reads: GAGVSQSPRYKVAKRGQDVALRCDPISGHVSLFWYQQALGQGPEFLTYFQNEAQLDKSGLPSDRFFAERPEGSVSTLKIQRTQQEDSAVYLCASARTGNPYEQYFGPGTRLTVT.